The 22 T cell receptor beta chains below come from one sample, sequenced in a study of T cells in Graves' hyperthyroidism and ophthalmopathy. From RNA transcripts, TCR beta CDR3 regions were amplified. Using the HTBI primer set, a first-round RT-PCR was run on the TCR CDR3. TCRdb re-derived calls from the multiplex PCR reads in MiXCR, one entry per CDR3 protein. The repertoire consists of 600,000 to 900,000 distinct CDR3 sequences, with approximately 16% occurring once and the leading ten covering approximately 8.4%. Sequenced material: blood. The receptors derive from a man aged 18 to 35 with Graves' hyperthyroidism.

This clonotype was recorded a few times. J is TRBJ1-2 and V is TRBV20-1; D perhaps matches TRBD1 (5 bases). V lost 6 bases, J lost 12 bases, and 17 bases lay in between. CDR1 and CDR2 from the germline V gene are DFQATT and SNEGSKA (reference sequence). The CDR3 extends over 11 amino acids. The CDR3 is CSAQTLGHNTF. The CDR3 nucleotides are TGCAGTGCCCAAACCCTTGGACACAACACCTTC.

Only a few counts were recorded for this clonotype. J is TRBJ2-7 and V is TRBV20-1; D gene ambiguous. The germline V and J ends were trimmed by 0 bases and 3 bases, with 9 bases remaining between them. Germline V gene data show CDR1 as DFQATT and CDR2 as SNEGSKA (reference sequence). The CDR3 extends over 13 amino acids. CDR3 DNA: TGCAGTGCTAGAGATAACTCCTACTACGAGCAGTACTTC. Translation gives CSARDNSYYEQYF.

This clonotype was found many times. This chain links TRBV5-1 with TRBJ2-1; the D call may be TRBD1 or TRBD2 (5 bases each). Germline assignment: CDR1 SGHRS and CDR2 YFSETQ. The V gene lost 4 bases and the J gene lost 7 bases, with 15 bases spanning the gap. This CDR3 is 14 amino acids long. CDR3 protein: CASSPGLRGNEQFF. The CDR3 region has the DNA TGCGCCAGCAGCCCTGGGCTGAGGGGTAATGAGCAGTTCTTC.

The chain employs TRBV19 and TRBJ2-2, with TRBD2 identical over 10 bases. Per the germline V gene, CDR1 is LNHDA and CDR2 is SQIVND (reference sequence). J was trimmed by 4 bases and V by 9 bases; bases with no gene match: 5. The CDR3 runs 14 residues. The CDR3 DNA is TGTGCCAGCAAAGCGGGAGGGCGCACCGGGGAGCTGTTTTTT. Its translation: CASKAGGRTGELFF.

A few counts support this clonotype. The chain carries TRBV28 and TRBJ1-5, with D hard to call. The CDR3 sequence is 13 residues long. The V gene's germline CDR1 is MDHEN and CDR2 SYDVKM. The CDR3 is CAGGALSNQPQHF. As DNA, the CDR3 is TGTGCTGGAGGTGCCCTTAGCAATCAGCCCCAGCATTTT.

V is TRBV6-2 or TRBV6-3 and J is TRBJ2-3, with 9 nucleotides matching TRBD2. The V gene's germline CDR1 is MNHEY and CDR2 SVGEGT. Trimming took 10 bases from V and 2 from J; bases not matched to a gene: 10. CDR3 size: 15 residues. For the CDR3, the DNA is TGTGCCACCTCTCCAAGCGGGAGGTCCACAGATACGCAGTATTTT. Encoded protein: CATSPSGRSTDTQYF.

The chain uses TRBV6-2 or TRBV6-3 and TRBJ2-3, with TRBD2 matching over 11 bases. Germline-derived CDR1 and CDR2 are MNHEY and SVGEGT. There are 16 residues in the CDR3. V lost 5 bases, J lost 2 bases, and 6 bases stayed unmatched. In nucleotides, the CDR3 is TGTGCCAGCAGTCCAGGGACTAGCGGACTCACAGATACGCAGTATTTT. It specifies CASSPGTSGLTDTQYF.

This clonotype was recorded at least ten times. The chain employs TRBV28 and TRBJ2-4; D remains ambiguous. The germline V gene has CDR1 MDHEN and CDR2 SYDVKM. V gave up 4 bases and J gave up 6 bases, with 13 bases separating them. The CDR3 is made up of 14 amino acids. The CDR3 protein is CASSSQDPPNIQYF. DNA for the CDR3: TGTGCCAGCAGTTCTCAAGACCCGCCAAACATTCAGTACTTC.

The chain employs TRBV24-1 and TRBJ2-5; D possibly corresponds to TRBD2 (6 bases). V shed 1 base and J shed 1 base, with 12 bases lying between them. The germline gives CDR1 KGHDR, CDR2 SFDVKD. CDR3 length: 16 amino acids. The CDR3 coding sequence is TGTGCCACCAGTGATTTTCAAGGAGGGCTCCAAGAGACCCAGTACTTC. Residues: CATSDFQGGLQETQYF.

This clonotype came up many times. This sequence joins TRBV20-1 and TRBJ2-3, with 11 positions matching TRBD2. CDR1 and CDR2 (germline): DFQATT, SNEGSKA (reference sequence). CDR3 length: 15 residues. The V and J ends lost 6 bases and 7 bases, in that order; junction bases with no gene match: 12. This CDR3 reads CSAETLAGGRNTQYF. The CDR3 DNA sequence: TGCAGTGCGGAGACCTTAGCGGGAGGGAGGAATACGCAGTATTTT.

This clonotype occurred many times. The chain uses TRBV11-3 and TRBJ1-6; TRBD1 agrees at 7 bases. This CDR3 region has 14 residues. After removal of 5 bases from V and 7 bases from J, the junction contained 5 bases not matched to a gene. Germline V gives CDR1 SGHNT, CDR2 YENEEA. The DNA for the CDR3 is TGTGCCAGCAGCCTGGGACAGCCAAATTCACCCCTCCACTTT. Translating it yields CASSLGQPNSPLHF.

This clonotype was seen a few times. The CDR3: CASSQPWTGTTTYQETQYF. CDR3 nucleotide sequence: TGTGCCAGCAGCCAGCCCTGGACAGGGACTACTACGTACCAAGAGACCCAGTACTTC. The rearrangement links TRBV14 to TRBJ2-5; perhaps TRBD1 as D (8 bases). Germline CDR1 and CDR2: SGHDN and FVKESK. CDR3 size: 19 residues. V was trimmed by 3 bases and J by 0 bases, leaving 23 bases between them.

In its sample, this clonotype was seen many times. The V gene is TRBV28, the J gene TRBJ2-4, with D perhaps TRBD1 (6 bases). Germline values: CDR1 MDHEN, CDR2 SYDVKM. Trimming stripped 5 bases from V and 0 bases from J, with 17 bases between. The CDR3 is made up of 17 amino acids. The CDR3, as DNA: TGTGCCAGCAGTCTCCCCTTGCAGGGGTCAGCCAAAAACATTCAGTACTTC. Encoded protein: CASSLPLQGSAKNIQYF.

With regard to this clonotype: Mismatch with germline at one junction end may stem from a read error. The chain uses TRBV9 and TRBJ1-6, with D unresolved. The CDR3 spans 17 residues. Germline-derived CDR1 and CDR2 are SGDLS and YYNGEE. The CDR3 DNA is TGTGCCAGCAGCGTAGGGGATTCGTCAGCAGATAGTTCACCCCACCACTTT. This sequence encodes CASSVGDSSADSSPHHF.

There are many counts of this clonotype. The J gene is TRBJ2-7, the V gene TRBV28, with D possibly matching TRBD2 (6 bases). V lost 6 bases, J lost 2 bases, and 20 bases lay in between. The germline V gene encodes CDR1 MDHEN and CDR2 SYDVKM. CDR3 length: 16 amino acids. The CDR3: CASSYSSVLNPYEQYF. The CDR3 DNA follows: TGTGCCAGCAGCTACTCTAGCGTCTTAAATCCCTACGAGCAGTACTTC.

Note on this clonotype: A much bigger clone sits one base away, suggesting this may be a read error. The genes are TRBV7-9 and TRBJ2-1; 9 nucleotides match TRBD2. This CDR3 has 16 residues. J lost 4 bases, V lost 4 bases, and 8 bases had no gene match. Germline V gene lookup returns CDR1 SEHNR and CDR2 FQNEAQ (reference sequence). The CDR3: CASSSKAGGTYNEQFF. CDR3 in DNA: TGTGCCAGCAGCTCGAAAGCGGGAGGAACGTACAATGAGCAGTTCTTC.

This chain connects TRBV29-1 to TRBJ1-2, with TRBD1 matching over 8 bases. CDR3 length equals 13 residues. The V and J ends lost 7 bases and 3 bases, in that order; junction bases with no gene match: 7. Germline CDR1 reads SQVTM; CDR2 reads ANQGSEA. This CDR3 is CSASVQGDYGYTF. The CDR3, as DNA: TGCAGCGCAAGTGTACAGGGGGACTATGGCTACACCTTC.

The chain employs TRBV24-1 and TRBJ2-1, with D possibly being TRBD1 or TRBD2 (5 bases each). CDR1 KGHDR and CDR2 SFDVKD come from the germline V gene. The CDR3 loop spans 17 amino acids. V was shortened by 3 bases and J by 5 bases, with 19 bases between the two germline ends. CDR3 bases: TGTGCCACCAGTGATCCCATAAACGTTGGGGGTGACAATGAGCAGTTCTTC. This encodes CATSDPINVGGDNEQFF.

This chain connects TRBV5-1 to TRBJ2-3; TRBD2 aligns across 8 bases. Per the germline V gene, CDR1 is SGHRS and CDR2 is YFSETQ. CDR3 length: 15 residues. V lost 1 base and J lost 4; bases outside the gene matches: 5. CDR3 in amino acids: CASSLQRERSDTQYF. The CDR3 region has the DNA TGCGCCAGCAGCTTGCAGCGGGAGAGGTCAGATACGCAGTATTTT.

This clonotype appeared a few times. This chain joins TRBV2 and TRBJ2-5, with TRBD2 identical over 10 bases. Germline lookup yields CDR1 SNHLY and CDR2 FYNNEI. This CDR3 has 14 residues. The J segment lost 3 bases and the V segment lost 5 bases, leaving 3 bases of the junction unmatched. The CDR3: CASSSSGSEETQYF. CDR3 bases: TGTGCCAGCAGTTCTAGCGGGAGTGAAGAGACCCAGTACTTC. Supplemented by reference TRBV2 and TRBJ2-5, the full variable domain reads EPEVTQTPSHQVTQMGQEVILRCVPISNHLYFYWYRQILGQKVEFLVSFYNNEISEKSEIFDDQFSVERPDGSNFTLKIRSTKLEDSAMYFCASSSSGSEETQYFGPGTRLLVL.

The genes are TRBV7-9 and TRBJ2-6, with a tentative D call TRBD2 (5 bases). Trimming pared 3 bases from V and 3 bases from J, leaving 12 bases between. CDR3 size: 16 residues. The germline V gene encodes CDR1 SEHNR and CDR2 FQNEAQ (reference sequence). The CDR3 loop is CASSLSPAGGANVLTF. CDR3 DNA sequence: TGTGCCAGCAGCTTGAGCCCCGCGGGTGGGGCCAACGTCCTGACTTTC.

A remark on this clonotype: Because it lacks the conserved phenylalanine or tryptophan at the end, this CDR3 is likely a read error. The chain employs TRBV20-1 and TRBJ2-5, with 10 nucleotides matching TRBD1. The CDR3 totals 14 residues. In germline, CDR1 is DFQATT, CDR2 SNEGSKA (reference sequence). J gave up 4 bases and V 4 bases, and 6 bases lay outside the gene matches. CDR3 nucleotides: TGCAGTGCTACCCGACAGGGGGCTAGAGAGACCCAGTACCTC. It is translated as CSATRQGARETQYL.